One sample yielded the 5 T cell receptor beta chains listed below, sequenced in a study of spatial heterogeneity in lung cancer. From the 5' RACE reads, TCRdb called clonotypes with MiXCR, one entry per CDR3 protein. The sample consists of about 48,000 distinct CDR3 sequences, around 5.2% of them appearing once. Sample time point: sample taken at primary tumor resection. The starting material was PBMCs, obtained at surgery. The receptor set was obtained from a male donor with early-stage non-small cell lung cancer.

This clonotype was observed many times. The V gene is TRBV9, the J gene TRBJ2-7; D is ambiguous. V lost 4 bases and J lost 6, with 17 bases in between. The germline gives CDR1 SGDLS, CDR2 YYNGEE. CDR3 length: 14 residues. CDR3 region: CASSPEGISTEQYF. The CDR3 DNA follows: TGTGCCAGCAGCCCCGAAGGGATATCGACCGAGCAGTACTTC.

This clonotype came up many times. This chain uses TRBV10-3 with TRBJ2-5; TRBD1 matches 7 bases. Trimming cost V 4 bases and J 5 bases; bases outside gene matches: 10. CDR1 ENHRY and CDR2 SYGVKD come from the germline V gene. CDR3 length: 15 amino acids. As DNA, the CDR3 is TGTGCCATCAGTGTTGGACAGGAGATAAAGGAGACCCAGTACTTC. It specifies CAISVGQEIKETQYF.

This clonotype has at least ten counts. The chain links TRBV10-3 to TRBJ1-3; 8 bases align to TRBD1. The trim removed 10 bases at V and 4 bases at J, leaving 12 bases unmatched. This CDR3 has 15 residues. Germline V gene lookup returns CDR1 ENHRY and CDR2 SYGVKD. In DNA, the CDR3 is TGTGCCACCGCCCCCCAAACAGGGGGAGGAAACACCATATATTTT. As protein: CATAPQTGGGNTIYF.

This clonotype has ten or more counts. CDR3 in amino acids: CSAGRAAYQETQYF. The CDR3 DNA sequence: TGCAGTGCTGGACGGGCCGCGTACCAAGAGACCCAGTACTTC. The chain uses TRBV20-1 and TRBJ2-5; D unclear. The ends were cut back, 5 bases at V and 0 bases at J, with 13 bases in the middle. The CDR3 covers 14 residues. From germline, CDR1 is DFQATT and CDR2 SNEGSKA (reference sequence).

This sequence joins TRBV7-9 and TRBJ1-1; D perhaps matches TRBD1 (5 bases). The germline CDR1 and CDR2 sequences are SEHNR and FQNEAQ (reference sequence). The CDR3 totals 13 residues. The V end was cut by 4 bases, the J end by 5 bases, with 11 bases between. The CDR3 sequence: CASSSHGATEAFF. CDR3 bases: TGTGCCAGCAGCTCCCACGGGGCGACTGAAGCTTTCTTT.